This record looks at one T cell receptor beta chain sequence and its context. This clonotype was counted a few times. Which antigen it targets is not known. No per-base quality is available; no much larger clone lies one base away. The library was built by means of RT-PCR. Sequencer: Illumina HiSeq 2500. The public reads were reanalyzed by TCRdb: fastp trimming at Q25, MiXCR alignment, in-frame beta chains only. Identical CDR3 proteins give one entry, which carries the most common genes and DNA. This sample has 500,000 to 550,000 distinct CDR3 sequences in its table, and around a quarter of those were observed once. The ten largest clones take up approximately 3% of the sample. These data are taken from a study of response to subunit inactivated influenza vaccine (dated by TCRdb to the late 2010s). Regarding the research as a whole: To follow how T cells responded to a trivalent subunit inactivated influenza vaccine, the researchers relied on deep quantitative profiling of the T cell receptor repertoire. What the research found in general, with its limitations: The authors proposed that each seasonal influenza vaccination may bring in only a limited number of new T cells.

Trimming removed 7 bases from V and 5 bases from J, leaving 14 bases between the germline ends. The germline V gene supplies CDR1 SQVTM and CDR2 ANQGSEA. From cysteine to phenylalanine, the CDR3 is 13 amino acids long. The CDR3 DNA has 39 bases and is translated from base 1. These same records also appear under a second study, on T cells expressing NK-cell markers. As the second publication notes: TCR beta cDNA libraries were made by 5'RACE template switching that added a universal primer site and unique molecular identifiers. In sorted CD3+CD56+NKG2C+, CD3+CD56+NKG2C- and CD3+CD56-NKG2C+ T-cell subsets from several donors, TCR beta-chain repertoires were profiled. Among the eight sequenced donors, only one was HCMV-seronegative, while the other seven were HCMV-seropositive. To restrict sorting to alphabetaTCR-expressing T cells, an anti-gammadeltaTCR antibody was added in several experiments. In roughly 6 donors, the dominant CD3+CD56+NKG2C+ clonotypes ranked among the top 10 CD8+ clonotypes, making up about 1.0-7.5% of CD8+ T cells. Those dominant clonotypes were again the most abundant among CD3+CD56-NKG2C+ cells in a few donors, at roughly 25-65%. It remained unclear whether the expanded NKG2C-expressing T cell clones were specific for HCMV antigens. The study sequenced eight donors, all healthy volunteers chosen at random: three men and five women. HCMV serostatus was determined by detecting HCMV-specific IgG in serum with a commercial ELISA kit. Ficoll density gradient centrifugation was used to isolate peripheral blood mononuclear cells from blood. CD4+ and CD8+ T cells were isolated from PBMC by magnetic immunoseparation with Miltenyi isolation kits. Synthesis of cDNA was primed from the TCR beta constant segment and was followed by two consecutive PCR amplification steps. Illumina HiSeq 2000/2500, MiSeq or NextSeq was used to sequence libraries as 2 x 150 bp reads. MIGEC handled demultiplexing of the reads and grouping by UMI, while MiTCR was used to assemble and quantify clonotypes. To exclude erroneous sequences, any TCR cDNA sequence not supported by at least two reads was discarded. The tcR package was used for downstream repertoire analysis, and clonotypes were matched between fractions using CDR3 nucleotide sequence together with V segment. Antigen specificity was annotated against VDJdb with VDJmatch, allowing one amino acid substitution in CDR3.

The sequences come from CD4+ T cells sorted from PBMCs, collected less than 13 days after vaccination. Recombination joined TRBV29-1 with TRBJ2-2; the D gene is perhaps TRBD1, from 6 matching bases. The receptor was derived from a man in his forties or fifties who received an inactivated influenza vaccine. Donor details come from another sample of the same person, matched by shared clones. DNA sequence: TGCAGCGGCCGGACAGTTAGTACCGGGGAGCTGTTTTTT. It encodes CSGRTVSTGELFF.